This TCR beta chain originates from a study of cytomegalovirus exposure and HLA in healthy donors. Germline CDR1 reads LNHDA; CDR2 reads SQIVND (reference sequence). The length of the CDR3 is 19 residues. V lost 1 base, J lost 4 bases, and 14 bases stayed unmatched. There are a few counts of this clone. Its antigen is still unknown. Primers for the PCR totalled 60 Vbeta and 13 Jbeta. Original data processing: Unique TCR beta chains numbered around 80 million in a later analysis, with roughly 10 million shared. Some clones are missing from TCRdb's copy, which holds only in-frame ones; the method was immunoSEQ multiplex PCR. V and J calls and clone size follow that table, whereas D and trimming were derived from the DNA. The profile shows 180,000 or so clones, 82% of them singletons. Study-level points and caveats: Confirmation was obtained in vitro that a few CMV-associated chains are specific for CMV antigens. Reportedly, cytomegalovirus status was diagnosed with high sensitivity and specificity. Accurate prediction of most subjects' HLA-A and HLA-B alleles from TCR beta sequences was reported.

Specimen: PBMCs. The rearrangement uses TRBV19 and TRBJ2-1, with 9 bases lining up with TRBD2. This sequence originates from a man aged 35-49 years in good health and CMV-seronegative. The chain's CDR3 is CASSIGGGRGTSLYNEQFF. In DNA, the CDR3 is TGTGCCAGTAGTATAGGTGGGGGGCGAGGGACTAGCCTATACAATGAGCAGTTCTTC.